The text below deals with one TCR beta chain. Its target is unknown. This record comes from a study of T cell responses to AZD1222 COVID-19 vaccine. Study outcomes and limitations: The peak T cell response came first, and repertoires were sampled only after it. Possibly, clonal diversity was underestimated; donors were largely white British and included more females.

The CDR3 length is 15 residues. J gave up 2 bases and V 3 bases, and 5 bases lay outside the gene matches. Germline-derived CDR1 and CDR2 are LNHDA and SQIVND (reference sequence). Using immunoSEQ multiplex PCR, the repertoire was profiled, and TCRdb retains in-frame clones only, with some absent. The sample records 150,000 to 200,000 clones, about nine tenths being singletons. This sequence originates from an adult in good health. The sample consisted of peripheral blood, taken on day 0 of AZD1222 vaccination. The V call is TRBV19, the J call TRBJ2-3; 7 nucleotides agree with TRBD2. The CDR3 sequence is CASSISSGFTDTQYF. The CDR3 DNA reads as TGTGCCAGTAGTATCTCTAGCGGATTCACAGATACGCAGTATTTT. Combining the CDR3 with reference TRBV19 and TRBJ2-3 gives the whole variable domain DGGITQSPKYLFRKEGQNVTLSCEQNLNHDAMYWYRQDPGQGLRLIYYSQIVNDFQKGDIAEGYSVSREKKESFPLTVTSAQKNPTAFYLCASSISSGFTDTQYFGPGTRLTVL.